Sequencing of this T cell receptor (beta chain) was carried out in a study of blood T cell repertoires in COVID-19. Study-wide context: Sites in the United States, Italy and Spain provided acute and convalescent COVID-19 samples. PBMCs, B-cell-depleted T cells, or T cells provided the cDNA or gDNA that made up the material.

There are 19 residues in the CDR3. Germline V gives CDR1 SGHTS, CDR2 YDEGEE. The V end was cut by 1 base, the J end by 0 bases, with 23 bases between. Source study methods: Amplified reference gene primers provided the basis for estimating nucleated cell counts. TCRdb's table, derived via immunoSEQ multiplex PCR, lists solely in-frame clones and lacks some. That table gives V, J and clone size, and the DNA gave D and trimming. The sample comprises approximately 160,000 clones, about three quarters of which are singletons, and around 8.1% rests with the top ten. The sequenced sample was peripheral blood. This receptor was taken from a man aged 60 to 75 with acute or convalescent COVID-19. The V call is TRBV5-8, the J call TRBJ2-7, with a possible D match to TRBD2 (6 bases). CDR3 coding DNA: TGTGCCAGCAGCTTGTATGTTTTGTTCACACGCGGGGCCTCCTACGAGCAGTACTTC. Encoded protein: CASSLYVLFTRGASYEQYF. The full variable domain, rest sourced from reference TRBV5-8 and TRBJ2-7, is EAGVTQSPTHLIKTRGQQATLRCSPISGHTSVYWYQQALGLGLQFLLWYDEGEERNRGNFPPRFSGRQFPNYSSELNVNALELEDSALYLCASSLYVLFTRGASYEQYFGPGTRLTVT.